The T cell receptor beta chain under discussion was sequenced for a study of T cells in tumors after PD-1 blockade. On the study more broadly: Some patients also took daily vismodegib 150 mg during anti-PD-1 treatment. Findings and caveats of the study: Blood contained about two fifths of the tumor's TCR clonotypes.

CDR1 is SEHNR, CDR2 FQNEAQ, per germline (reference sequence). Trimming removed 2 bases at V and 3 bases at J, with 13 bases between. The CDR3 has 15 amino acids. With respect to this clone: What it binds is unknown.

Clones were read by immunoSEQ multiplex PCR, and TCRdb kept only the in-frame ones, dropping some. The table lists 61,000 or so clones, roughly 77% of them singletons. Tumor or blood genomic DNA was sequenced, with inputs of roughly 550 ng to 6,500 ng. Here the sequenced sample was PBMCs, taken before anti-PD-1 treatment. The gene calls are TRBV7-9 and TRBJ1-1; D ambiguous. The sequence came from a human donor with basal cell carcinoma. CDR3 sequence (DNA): TGTGCCAGCAGCTTAACCCCAAGTAGGGACACTGAAGCTTTCTTT. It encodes CASSLTPSRDTEAFF.